One and the same sample provided the 8 T cell receptor beta chains below, sequenced in a study of CD8 T cells in Susac syndrome. RNA was extracted with the RNeasy kit, and a quantity of about 0.5 to 1 ug was reverse transcribed using random hexamers. One entry per CDR3 protein, called by TCRdb with MiXCR from the immunoSEQ multiplex PCR reads. In the table there are 170,000 or so distinct CDR3 sequences, approximately 95% of which are singletons. Sequencing was performed on CD4+ T cells from PBMCs. These receptors were obtained from a human donor with Susac syndrome.

The chain is built from TRBV3-1 and TRBJ2-3, with D unresolved. Trimming pared 0 bases from V and 6 bases from J, leaving 16 bases between. Germline CDR1 LGHDT, CDR2 YNNKEL (reference sequence). CDR3 length equals 16 residues. CDR3 in amino acids: CASSQDVAAKGDTQYF. In DNA, the CDR3 is TGTGCCAGCAGCCAAGACGTAGCAGCCAAAGGGGATACGCAGTATTTT.

This chain links TRBV6-5 with TRBJ2-5; D remains ambiguous. CDR1 is MNHEY and CDR2 is SVGAGI in the germline V gene. The V end was cut by 6 bases, the J end by 2 bases, with 16 bases between. This CDR3 contains 15 residues. The CDR3 DNA is TGTGCCAGCAGCTCCCTCCGGGTCGAACAAGAGACCCAGTACTTC. As protein: CASSSLRVEQETQYF.

The chain combines TRBV15 with TRBJ2-2, with D tentatively TRBD2 (5 bases). The CDR3 has 18 amino acids. Looked up from germline, CDR1 is LNHNV and CDR2 is YYDKDF (reference sequence). V was pared by 2 bases and J by 1 base, with 17 bases between. The CDR3 region has the DNA TGTGCCACCAGCAGACGCCCTGGGGAGTTGGGGAACACCGGGGAGCTGTTTTTT. Translating it yields CATSRRPGELGNTGELFF.

The rearrangement uses TRBV18 and TRBJ1-5; the D gene is possibly TRBD1 (6 bases). CDR1 is KGHSH, CDR2 LQKENI, per germline. CDR3 size: 14 residues. Between the trimmed V and J ends, which lost 2 bases and 5 bases, there was a span of 10 bases. For the CDR3, the DNA is TGTGCCAGCTCACCATGGGAGGGGGATCAGCCCCAGCATTTT. Its translation: CASSPWEGDQPQHF. The whole variable domain, remainder taken from reference TRBV18 and TRBJ1-5, is NAGVMQNPRHLVRRRGQEARLRCSPMKGHSHVYWYRQLPEEGLKFMVYLQKENIIDESGMPKERFSAEFPKEGPSILRIQQVVRGDSAAYFCASSPWEGDQPQHFGDGTRLSIL.

The J gene is TRBJ1-2, the V gene TRBV28, with a possible D match to TRBD1 (5 bases). The V end was cut by 8 bases, the J end by 4 bases, with 20 bases between. The CDR3 has 15 amino acids. Germline CDR1 and CDR2: MDHEN and SYDVKM. The CDR3 loop reads CASGLIQGKGYGYTF. The CDR3, as DNA: TGTGCCAGCGGCCTGATCCAGGGAAAGGGCTATGGCTACACCTTC.

This chain links TRBV11-2 with TRBJ2-6; the D gene is possibly TRBD2 (5 bases). Germline CDR1 reads SGHAT; CDR2 reads FQNNGV. This CDR3 spans 15 amino acids. The V end was cut by 5 bases, the J end by 2 bases, with 10 bases between. The CDR3 nucleotides are TGTGCCAGCAGCACGGGGTCCGCTGGGGCCAACGTCCTGACTTTC. Its protein product is CASSTGSAGANVLTF.

The chain links TRBV19 to TRBJ2-1, with 8 nucleotides matching TRBD2. There are 15 residues in the CDR3. The junction had 15 bases not matched to a gene; V was cut back by 7 bases and J by 10 bases. Germline-derived CDR1 and CDR2 are LNHDA and SQIVND (reference sequence). The CDR3 sequence: CASNQLAGGQGEQFF. The CDR3 nucleotides read TGTGCCAGTAACCAGCTGGCGGGGGGCCAGGGGGAGCAGTTCTTC.

A single count supports this clonotype. The chain recombines TRBV7-2 with TRBJ1-1; D remains ambiguous. V was trimmed by 6 bases and J by 1 base, leaving 9 bases between them. CDR1 and CDR2 (germline): SGHTA, FQGNSA. CDR3 length equals 13 residues. DNA for the CDR3: TGTGCCAGCAGGCGGGTCGGGAACACTGAAGCTTTCTTT. It translates to CASRRVGNTEAFF.